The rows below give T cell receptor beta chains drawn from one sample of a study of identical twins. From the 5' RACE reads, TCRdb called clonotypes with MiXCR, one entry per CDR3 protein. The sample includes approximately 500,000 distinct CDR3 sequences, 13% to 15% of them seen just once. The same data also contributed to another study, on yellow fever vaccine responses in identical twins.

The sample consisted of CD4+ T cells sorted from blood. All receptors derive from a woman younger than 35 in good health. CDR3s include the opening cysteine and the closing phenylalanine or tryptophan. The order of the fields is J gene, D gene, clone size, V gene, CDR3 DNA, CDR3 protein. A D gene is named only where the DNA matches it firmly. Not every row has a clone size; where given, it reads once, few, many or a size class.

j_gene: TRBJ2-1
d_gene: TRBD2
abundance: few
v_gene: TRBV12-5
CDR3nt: TGTGCTAGTGGTTGGGCAGTAAAGGACACGGGGACTACAGTTGAGCAGTTCTTC
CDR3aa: CASGWAVKDTGTTVEQFF

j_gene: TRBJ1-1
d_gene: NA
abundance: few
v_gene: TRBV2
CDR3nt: TGTGCCAGCACCCCACAGGGCATGACCACTGAAGCTTTCTTT
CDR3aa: CASTPQGMTTEAFF

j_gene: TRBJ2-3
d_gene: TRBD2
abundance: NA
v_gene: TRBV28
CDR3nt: TGTGCCAGCAGATTGGGGGGAGCGGGAGGGACAGATACGCAGTATTTT
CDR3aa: CASRLGGAGGTDTQYF

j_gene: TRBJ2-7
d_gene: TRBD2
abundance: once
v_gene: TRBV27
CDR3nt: TGTGCCAGCAGTTTAAAGCCGGGCGGGAGGGCGAACGAGCAGTACTTC
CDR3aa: CASSLKPGGRANEQYF

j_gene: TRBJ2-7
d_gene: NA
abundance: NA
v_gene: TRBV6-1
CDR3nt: TGTGCCAGCAGTGTCAAGGGAGGCTACGAGCAGTACTTC
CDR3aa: CASSVKGGYEQYF

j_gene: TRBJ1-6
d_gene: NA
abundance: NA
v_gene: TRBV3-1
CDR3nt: TGTGCCAGCAGCCAACAACCGGGACGGAAGAATTCACCCCTCCACTTT
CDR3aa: CASSQQPGRKNSPLHF

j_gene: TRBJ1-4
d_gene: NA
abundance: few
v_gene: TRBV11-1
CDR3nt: TGTGCCAGCAGCTTAGGGCGGCTCACGAGCACTAGCGCAACTAATGAAAAACTGTTTTTT
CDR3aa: CASSLGRLTSTSATNEKLFF

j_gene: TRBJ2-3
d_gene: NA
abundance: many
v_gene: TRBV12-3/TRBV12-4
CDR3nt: TGTGCCAGCAGCTTAGGACCCGGCACAGATACGCAGTATTTT
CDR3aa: CASSLGPGTDTQYF

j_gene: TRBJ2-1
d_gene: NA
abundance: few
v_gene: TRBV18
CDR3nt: TGTGCCAGCTCACTACAGGGTGCAGGCTCCTACAATGAGCAGTTCTTC
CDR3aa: CASSLQGAGSYNEQFF

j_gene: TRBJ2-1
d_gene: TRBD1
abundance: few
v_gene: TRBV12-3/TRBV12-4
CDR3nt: TGTGCCAGCAGTATAGGGACAGGAGTTGTCAATGAGCAGTTCTTC
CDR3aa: CASSIGTGVVNEQFF

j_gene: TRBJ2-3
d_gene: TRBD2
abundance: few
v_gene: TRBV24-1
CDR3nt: TGTGCCACCAGTGCTTCCTCGGGGAGGGGAGCAGATACGCAGTATTTT
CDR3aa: CATSASSGRGADTQYF

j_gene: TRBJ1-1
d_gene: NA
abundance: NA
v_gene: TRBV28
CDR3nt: TGTGCCAGCAGTTTACCCGGACGGACTGAAGCTTTCTTT
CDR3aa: CASSLPGRTEAFF

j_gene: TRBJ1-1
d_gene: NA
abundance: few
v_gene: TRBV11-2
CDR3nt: TGTGCCAGCAGCTTAGACAGGGTTCCAATTACTGAAGCTTTCTTT
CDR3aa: CASSLDRVPITEAFF

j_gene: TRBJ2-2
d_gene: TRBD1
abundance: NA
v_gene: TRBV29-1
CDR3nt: TGCAGCGCCGGGGACAGGGGGCCGGTCGGGGAGCTGTTTTTT
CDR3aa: CSAGDRGPVGELFF

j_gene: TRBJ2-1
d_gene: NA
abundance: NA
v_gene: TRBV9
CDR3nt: TGTGCCAGCAGCGTAAGGGGGTACAATGAGCAGTTCTTC
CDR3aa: CASSVRGYNEQFF

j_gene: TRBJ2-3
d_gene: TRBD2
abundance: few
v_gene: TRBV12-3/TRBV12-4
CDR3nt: TGTGCCAGCCACCCCCTGGGACTAGCGACAGATACGCAGTATTTT
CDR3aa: CASHPLGLATDTQYF

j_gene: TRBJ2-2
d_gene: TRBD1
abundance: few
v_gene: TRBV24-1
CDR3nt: TGTGCCACCAGCGGAAGGGGGCTTACCGGGGAGCTGTTTTTT
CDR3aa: CATSGRGLTGELFF

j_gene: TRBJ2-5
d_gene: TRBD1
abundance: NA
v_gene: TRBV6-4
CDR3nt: TGTGCCAGCAGGCCCAAAACAGGGGCCCAAGAGACCCAGTACTTC
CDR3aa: CASRPKTGAQETQYF

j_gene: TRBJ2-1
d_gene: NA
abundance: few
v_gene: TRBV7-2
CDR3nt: TGTGCCAGCAGCTTACCCCCGGCTAGTCCTAAAAGTTGGTTCTTC
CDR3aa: CASSLPPASPKSWFF

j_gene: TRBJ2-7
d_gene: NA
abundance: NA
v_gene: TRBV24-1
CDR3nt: TGTGCCACCAGTGATGGGGGCAGCCACGAGCAGTACTTC
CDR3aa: CATSDGGSHEQYF

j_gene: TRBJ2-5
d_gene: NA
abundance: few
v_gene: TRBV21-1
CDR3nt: TGTGCCAGCAGCAAATGGACTAGCGGGATCCATTGGGAGACCCAGTACTTC
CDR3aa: CASSKWTSGIHWETQYF

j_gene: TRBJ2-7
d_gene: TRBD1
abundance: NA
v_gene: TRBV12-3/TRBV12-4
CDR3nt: TGTGCCAGCACCACGACAGGGTCCCACGAGCAGTACTTC
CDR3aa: CASTTTGSHEQYF

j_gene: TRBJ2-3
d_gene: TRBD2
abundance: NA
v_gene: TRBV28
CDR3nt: TGTGCCAGCAGCCGCGGGAGGGGGGGAATAGATACGCAGTATTTT
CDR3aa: CASSRGRGGIDTQYF

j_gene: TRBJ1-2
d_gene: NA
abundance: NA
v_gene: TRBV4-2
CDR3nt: TGTGCCAGCAGCCAAGATCAGGCCTTATATGGCTACACCTTC
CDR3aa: CASSQDQALYGYTF

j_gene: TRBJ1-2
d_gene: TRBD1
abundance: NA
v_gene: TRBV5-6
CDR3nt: TGTGCCAGCAGCTCATACAGTCCCGGGACAGAGGGCTACACCTTC
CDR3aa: CASSSYSPGTEGYTF

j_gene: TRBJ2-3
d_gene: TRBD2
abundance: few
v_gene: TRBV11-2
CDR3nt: TGTGCCAGCAGCCCGATCCCCGGGGCGGGGGTCACAGATACGCAGTATTTT
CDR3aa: CASSPIPGAGVTDTQYF

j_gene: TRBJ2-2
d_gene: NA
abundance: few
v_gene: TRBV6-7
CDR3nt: TGTGCCAGCAGACCCCCCCGGGATCGGACCGGGGAGCTGTTTTTT
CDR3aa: CASRPPRDRTGELFF

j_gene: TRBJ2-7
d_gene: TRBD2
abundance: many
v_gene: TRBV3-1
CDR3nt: TGTGCCATCTGTTTATACAGACTAGCGGGCACTAACTCCTACGAGCAGTACTTC
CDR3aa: CAICLYRLAGTNSYEQYF

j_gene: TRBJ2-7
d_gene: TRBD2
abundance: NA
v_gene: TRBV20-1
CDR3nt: TGCAGTGCTAGGACCTCTAGCGGGAGATACGAGCAGTACTTC
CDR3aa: CSARTSSGRYEQYF

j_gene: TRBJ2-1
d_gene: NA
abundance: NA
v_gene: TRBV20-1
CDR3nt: TGCAGTGCTAGAGTTACTACTTACAATGAGCAGTTCTTC
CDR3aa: CSARVTTYNEQFF

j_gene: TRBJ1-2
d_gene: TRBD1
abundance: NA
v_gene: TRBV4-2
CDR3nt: TGTGCCAGCAGCCAAGAAAAGCCTGACAGGGACTTAAACTATGGCTACACCTTC
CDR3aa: CASSQEKPDRDLNYGYTF

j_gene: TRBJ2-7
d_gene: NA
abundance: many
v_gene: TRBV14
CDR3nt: TGTGCCAGCAGTCCTTTCCAGGGGTCTGGGCAGTACTTC
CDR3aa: CASSPFQGSGQYF

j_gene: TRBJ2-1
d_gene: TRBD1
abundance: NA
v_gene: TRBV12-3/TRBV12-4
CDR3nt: TGTGCCAGCAGTTTAGCCCCGACAGGGCTCTCATACAATGAGCAGTTCTTC
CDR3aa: CASSLAPTGLSYNEQFF

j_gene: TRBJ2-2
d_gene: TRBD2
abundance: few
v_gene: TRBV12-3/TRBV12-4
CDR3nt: TGTGCCAGCAGCCTTAGCGGGAGAAAGTTTACCGGGGAGCTGTTTTTT
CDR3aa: CASSLSGRKFTGELFF

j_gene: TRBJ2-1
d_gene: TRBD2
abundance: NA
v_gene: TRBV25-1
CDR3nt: TGTGCCAGCAGTGGGGGACTAGCGGTACTCAATGAGCAGTTCTTC
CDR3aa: CASSGGLAVLNEQFF

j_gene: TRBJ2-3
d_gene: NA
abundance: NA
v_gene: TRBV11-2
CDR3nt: TGTGCCAGCAGCTTATCGGGGTACGCAGATACGCAGTATTTT
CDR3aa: CASSLSGYADTQYF

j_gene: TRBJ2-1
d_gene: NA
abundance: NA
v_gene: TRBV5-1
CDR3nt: TGCGCCAGCAGCTTGGACAGCCCTCCCAATGAGCAGTTCTTC
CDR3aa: CASSLDSPPNEQFF

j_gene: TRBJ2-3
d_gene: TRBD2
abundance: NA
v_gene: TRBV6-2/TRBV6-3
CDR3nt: TGTGCCAGCAGTTACGGGCCTAGCGGGGGAAGAGATACGCAGTATTTT
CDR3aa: CASSYGPSGGRDTQYF

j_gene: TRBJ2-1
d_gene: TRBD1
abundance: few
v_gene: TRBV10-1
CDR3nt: TGCGCCAGCAGCCCCGGGACAGTCTCCAATGAGCAGTTCTTC
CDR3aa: CASSPGTVSNEQFF

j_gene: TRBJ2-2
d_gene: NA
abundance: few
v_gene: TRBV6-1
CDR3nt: TGTGCCAGCAGTGAACTTGACTTCAACACCGGGGAGCTGTTTTTT
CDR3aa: CASSELDFNTGELFF

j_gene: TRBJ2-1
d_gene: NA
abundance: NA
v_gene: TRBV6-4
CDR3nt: TGTGCCAGCAGTGACCCTGGCAGGTCGGGCTACAATGAGCAGTTCTTC
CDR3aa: CASSDPGRSGYNEQFF

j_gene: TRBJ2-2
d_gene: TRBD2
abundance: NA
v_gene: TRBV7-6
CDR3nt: TGTGCCAGCAGCGGACGGGGGGGACCGAACACCGGGGAGCTGTTTTTT
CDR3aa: CASSGRGGPNTGELFF

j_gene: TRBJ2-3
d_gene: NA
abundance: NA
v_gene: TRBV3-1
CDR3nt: TGTGCCAGCAGCCAAACCACAAGACACACAGATACGCAGTATTTT
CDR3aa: CASSQTTRHTDTQYF

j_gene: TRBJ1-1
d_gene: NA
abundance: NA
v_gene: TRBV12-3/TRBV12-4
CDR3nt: TGTGCCAGCAGATGGCAGATGTCGAACACTGAAGCTTTCTTT
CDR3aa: CASRWQMSNTEAFF

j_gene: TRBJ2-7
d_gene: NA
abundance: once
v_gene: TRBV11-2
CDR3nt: TGTGCCAGCAGCTTCCCAGGTTACTACGAGCAGTATTTC
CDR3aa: CASSFPGYYEQYF

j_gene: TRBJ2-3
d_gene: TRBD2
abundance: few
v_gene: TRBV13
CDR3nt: TGTGCCAGCAGCTTACGCGGGAGAGAGGGCACAGATACGCAGTATTTT
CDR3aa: CASSLRGREGTDTQYF

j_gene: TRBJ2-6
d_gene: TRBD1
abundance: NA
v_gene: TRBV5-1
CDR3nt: TGCGCCAGCAGCTTGACGGGGACAGGCTTTACTGGGGCCAACGTCCTGACTTTC
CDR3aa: CASSLTGTGFTGANVLTF

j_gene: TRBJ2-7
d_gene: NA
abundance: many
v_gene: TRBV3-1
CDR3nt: TGTGCCAGCAGCCCAACTAGTTACGAGCAGTACTTC
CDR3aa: CASSPTSYEQYF

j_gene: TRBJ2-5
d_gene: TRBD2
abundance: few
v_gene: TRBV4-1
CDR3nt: TGCGCCAGCAGCCAAGACACTAGCGGACAAGAGACCCAGTACTTC
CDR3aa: CASSQDTSGQETQYF

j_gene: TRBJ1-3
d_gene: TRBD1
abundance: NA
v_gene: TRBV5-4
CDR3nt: TGTGCCAGCAGCTTGGCCGGGACAGGGCAAACCTCTGGAAACACCATATATTTT
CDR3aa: CASSLAGTGQTSGNTIYF

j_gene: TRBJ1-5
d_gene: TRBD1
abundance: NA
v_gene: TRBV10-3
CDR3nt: TGTGCCATCAGTGATGACAGGGGGTTTCAGCCCCAGCATTTT
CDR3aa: CAISDDRGFQPQHF